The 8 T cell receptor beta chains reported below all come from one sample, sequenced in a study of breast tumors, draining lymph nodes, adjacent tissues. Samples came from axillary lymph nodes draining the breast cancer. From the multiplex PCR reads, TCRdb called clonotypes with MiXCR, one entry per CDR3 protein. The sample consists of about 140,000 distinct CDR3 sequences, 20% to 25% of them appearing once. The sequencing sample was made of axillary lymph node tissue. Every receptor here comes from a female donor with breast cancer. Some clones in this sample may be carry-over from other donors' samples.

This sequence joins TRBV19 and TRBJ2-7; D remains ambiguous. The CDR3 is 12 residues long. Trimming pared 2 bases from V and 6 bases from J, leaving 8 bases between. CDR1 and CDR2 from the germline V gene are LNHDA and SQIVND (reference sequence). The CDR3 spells CASSINGCEQYF. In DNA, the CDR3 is TGTGCCAGTAGTATAAACGGCTGCGAGCAGTACTTC.

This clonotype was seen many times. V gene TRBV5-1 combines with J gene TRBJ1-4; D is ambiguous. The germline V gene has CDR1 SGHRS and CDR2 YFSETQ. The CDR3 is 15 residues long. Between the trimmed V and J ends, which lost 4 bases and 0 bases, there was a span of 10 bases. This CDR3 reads CASSLDSPTNEKLFF. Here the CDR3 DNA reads TGCGCCAGCAGCCTCGATTCACCAACTAATGAAAAACTGTTTTTT.

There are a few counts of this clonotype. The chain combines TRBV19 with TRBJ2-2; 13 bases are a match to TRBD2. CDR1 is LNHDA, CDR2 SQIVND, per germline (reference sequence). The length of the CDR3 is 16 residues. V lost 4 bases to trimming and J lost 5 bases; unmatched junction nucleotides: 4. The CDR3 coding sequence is TGTGCCAGTAGTAGGACTAGCGGGAGTGGGACCGGGGAGCTGTTTTTT. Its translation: CASSRTSGSGTGELFF.

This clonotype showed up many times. The CDR3 DNA sequence: TGTGCCACCAGCAGAGAAGTGGGGGGACGAACAACCCAGTACTTC. This gives the protein CATSREVGGRTTQYF. The rearrangement uses TRBV15 and TRBJ2-5, with D possibly being TRBD2 (6 bases). CDR3 length equals 15 residues. Germline V gene lookup returns CDR1 LNHNV and CDR2 YYDKDF (reference sequence). Between the trimmed V and J ends, which lost 0 bases and 8 bases, there was a span of 16 bases.

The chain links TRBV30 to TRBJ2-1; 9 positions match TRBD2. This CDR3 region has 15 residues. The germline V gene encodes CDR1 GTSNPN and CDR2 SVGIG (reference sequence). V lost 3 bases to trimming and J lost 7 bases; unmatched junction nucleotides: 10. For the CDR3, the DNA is TGTGCCTGGAGCCATGGGGCTAGCGGGGCAAATGAGCAGTTCTTC. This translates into CAWSHGASGANEQFF.

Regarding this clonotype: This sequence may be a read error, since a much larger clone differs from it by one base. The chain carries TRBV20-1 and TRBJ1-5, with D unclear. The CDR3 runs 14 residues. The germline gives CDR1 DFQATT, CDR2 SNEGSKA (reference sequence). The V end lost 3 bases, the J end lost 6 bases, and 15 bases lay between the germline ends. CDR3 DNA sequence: TGCAGTGCTAGTCGAAGAGACTGGGGTCAGCCCCAGCATTTT. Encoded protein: CSASRRDWGQPQHF.

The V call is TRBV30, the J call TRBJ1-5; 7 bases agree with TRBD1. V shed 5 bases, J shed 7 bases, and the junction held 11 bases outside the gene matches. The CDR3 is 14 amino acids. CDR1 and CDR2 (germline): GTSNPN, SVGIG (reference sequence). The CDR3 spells CAWGRDSSRQPQHF. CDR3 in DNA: TGTGCCTGGGGAAGGGACAGCAGTAGACAGCCCCAGCATTTT.

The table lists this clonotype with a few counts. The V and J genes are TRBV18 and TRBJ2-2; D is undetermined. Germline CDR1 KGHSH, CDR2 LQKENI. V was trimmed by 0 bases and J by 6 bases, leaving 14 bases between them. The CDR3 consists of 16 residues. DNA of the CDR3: TGTGCCAGCTCACCACCGGTTGGAAGGTCCTCCGGGGAGCTGTTTTTT. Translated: CASSPPVGRSSGELFF. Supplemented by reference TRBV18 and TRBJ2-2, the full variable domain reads NAGVMQNPRHLVRRRGQEARLRCSPMKGHSHVYWYRQLPEEGLKFMVYLQKENIIDESGMPKERFSAEFPKEGPSILRIQQVVRGDSAAYFCASSPPVGRSSGELFFGEGSRLTVL.